Listed below are T cell receptor beta chains from one sample, sequenced in a study of cytomegalovirus exposure and HLA in healthy donors. Measured with immunoSEQ multiplex PCR; TCRdb has only the in-frame clones, and not every one. The sample yields about 180,000 clones, about 69% seen once. Sequences were obtained from PBMCs. All receptors come from a male donor in good health and CMV-seronegative. The CDR3 runs from the conserved cysteine through the conserved F or W. The order of the fields is J gene, clone size, D gene, V gene, CDR3 DNA, CDR3 protein. The D gene is left open where the match is weak. Size tells how often a clone was seen (once, few, many) or the class of an expanded clone, and some rows leave it out.

J gene: TRBJ2-7
clone size: NA
D gene: TRBD2
V gene: TRBV6-6
CDR3 DNA: TGTGCCAGCAGTTACCCCGGGACTAGCGGATACGAGCAGTACTTC
CDR3 protein: CASSYPGTSGYEQYF

J gene: TRBJ1-2
clone size: NA
D gene: NA
V gene: TRBV19
CDR3 DNA: TGTGCCAGTAGTAGTTATTCAGTACAGGGCATAATATTTGGCTACACCTTC
CDR3 protein: CASSSYSVQGIIFGYTF

J gene: TRBJ2-1
clone size: NA
D gene: NA
V gene: TRBV9
CDR3 DNA: TGTGCCAGCAGCCTCCTGACTAGAAACAATGAGCAGTTCTTC
CDR3 protein: CASSLLTRNNEQFF

J gene: TRBJ2-5
clone size: NA
D gene: NA
V gene: TRBV6-1
CDR3 DNA: TGTGCCAGCATAGGGGTACAAGAGACCCAGTACTTC
CDR3 protein: CASIGVQETQYF

J gene: TRBJ1-5
clone size: NA
D gene: NA
V gene: TRBV30
CDR3 DNA: TGTGCCTGGAGTGCCAACAATCAGCCCCAGCATTTT
CDR3 protein: CAWSANNQPQHF

J gene: TRBJ1-5
clone size: few
D gene: NA
V gene: TRBV10-3
CDR3 DNA: TGTGCCATCAGTGAGCTCGGGGATCAGCCCCAGCATTTT
CDR3 protein: CAISELGDQPQHF

J gene: TRBJ1-5
clone size: NA
D gene: NA
V gene: TRBV4-2
CDR3 DNA: TGTGCCAGCAGCCAAGGAGGGGGGGGTCAGCCCCAGCATTTT
CDR3 protein: CASSQGGGGQPQHF

J gene: TRBJ1-5
clone size: once
D gene: NA
V gene: TRBV2
CDR3 DNA: TGTGCCAGCAGTATGAAAGCCTACTCCAATCAGCCCCAGCATTTT
CDR3 protein: CASSMKAYSNQPQHF

J gene: TRBJ2-7
clone size: NA
D gene: TRBD1
V gene: TRBV4-3
CDR3 DNA: TGCGCCAGCAGCCAAGGCCGGGACAGGGAGGACGAGCAGTACTTC
CDR3 protein: CASSQGRDREDEQYF

J gene: TRBJ2-7
clone size: few
D gene: NA
V gene: TRBV28
CDR3 DNA: TGTGCCAGCAGTCCCCACGCGGGGTCCCTCGAGCAGTACTTC
CDR3 protein: CASSPHAGSLEQYF

J gene: TRBJ1-2
clone size: NA
D gene: NA
V gene: TRBV9
CDR3 DNA: TGTGCCAGCAGCGCCTTTCTAGGGGGTACCGACTATGGCTACACCTTC
CDR3 protein: CASSAFLGGTDYGYTF

J gene: TRBJ1-5
clone size: NA
D gene: NA
V gene: TRBV30
CDR3 DNA: TGTGCCTGGAGTGTCGGCAGGCGCAATCAGCCCCAGCATTTT
CDR3 protein: CAWSVGRRNQPQHF

J gene: TRBJ2-3
clone size: few
D gene: NA
V gene: TRBV9
CDR3 DNA: TGTGCCAGCAGCCCGAGGGCGGATACTAGCACAGATACGCAGTATTTT
CDR3 protein: CASSPRADTSTDTQYF

J gene: TRBJ2-2
clone size: NA
D gene: TRBD2
V gene: TRBV9
CDR3 DNA: TGTGCCAGCAGCCTTGGGGCGGGAGGGCCGGTCACCGGGGAGCTGTTTTTT
CDR3 protein: CASSLGAGGPVTGELFF

J gene: TRBJ2-7
clone size: NA
D gene: TRBD1
V gene: TRBV19
CDR3 DNA: TGTGCCAGTAGTATGGGACAGGGTCCCTACGAGCAGTACTTC
CDR3 protein: CASSMGQGPYEQYF

J gene: TRBJ1-1
clone size: NA
D gene: NA
V gene: TRBV2
CDR3 DNA: TGTGCCATCCTGCGCATACGGTTCGGCGGGGGCATGAACACTGAAGCTTTCTTT
CDR3 protein: CAILRIRFGGGMNTEAFF

J gene: TRBJ1-2
clone size: NA
D gene: NA
V gene: TRBV6-5
CDR3 DNA: TGTGCCAGCAGTTACTCCCGGACTCAGAGGGGCTACACCTTC
CDR3 protein: CASSYSRTQRGYTF

J gene: TRBJ1-2
clone size: NA
D gene: NA
V gene: TRBV30
CDR3 DNA: TGTGCCTGGAGTGCCACAGGGTCCTATGGCTACACCTTC
CDR3 protein: CAWSATGSYGYTF

J gene: TRBJ1-1
clone size: NA
D gene: TRBD1
V gene: TRBV6-5
CDR3 DNA: TGTGCCAGCAGTTATTCCGACAGGGGAAACACTGAAGCTTTCTTT
CDR3 protein: CASSYSDRGNTEAFF

J gene: TRBJ1-3
clone size: NA
D gene: NA
V gene: TRBV7-6
CDR3 DNA: TGTGCCAGCAGTGAACAGGACGGAAACACCATATATTTT
CDR3 protein: CASSEQDGNTIYF

J gene: TRBJ1-3
clone size: NA
D gene: TRBD1
V gene: TRBV28
CDR3 DNA: TGTGCCAGCAGCCCTTCCGGGACAGGTAACTCTGGAAACACCATATATTTT
CDR3 protein: CASSPSGTGNSGNTIYF

J gene: TRBJ2-6
clone size: NA
D gene: NA
V gene: TRBV19
CDR3 DNA: TGTGCCAGTAACCAACGGAGGGGCGCTACGGCTGGGGCCAACGTCCTGACTTTC
CDR3 protein: CASNQRRGATAGANVLTF

J gene: TRBJ2-1
clone size: NA
D gene: NA
V gene: TRBV7-9
CDR3 DNA: TGTGCCAGCAGCCTTACAGGGCCTTACAATGAGCAGTTCTTC
CDR3 protein: CASSLTGPYNEQFF

J gene: TRBJ1-2
clone size: NA
D gene: NA
V gene: TRBV28
CDR3 DNA: TGTGCCAGCAGTTTGGTGGGCGCAGGATATGGCTACACCTTC
CDR3 protein: CASSLVGAGYGYTF

J gene: TRBJ1-2
clone size: NA
D gene: TRBD1
V gene: TRBV28
CDR3 DNA: TGTGCCAGCAGACGAGACAGGGTGGGAGGCTACACCTTC
CDR3 protein: CASRRDRVGGYTF

J gene: TRBJ2-3
clone size: NA
D gene: TRBD2
V gene: TRBV10-1
CDR3 DNA: TGCGCCAGCAGTGAGTCTAGCGGGGGACTACCCGGTACGCAGTATTTT
CDR3 protein: CASSESSGGLPGTQYF

J gene: TRBJ2-5
clone size: few
D gene: TRBD1
V gene: TRBV6-6
CDR3 DNA: TGTGCCAGCAGTTCCAGGGACAGGGGGCGAGAGACCCAGTACTTC
CDR3 protein: CASSSRDRGRETQYF

J gene: TRBJ2-1
clone size: NA
D gene: TRBD2
V gene: TRBV5-1
CDR3 DNA: TGCGCCAGCAGCCTTCCCGTTAGCGGGAGGAGCTCCTACAATGAGCAGTTCTTC
CDR3 protein: CASSLPVSGRSSYNEQFF

J gene: TRBJ1-5
clone size: once
D gene: NA
V gene: TRBV5-1
CDR3 DNA: TGCGCCAGCAGCTGGGACTCCAATCAGCCCCAGCATTTT
CDR3 protein: CASSWDSNQPQHF